This T cell receptor (beta chain) was identified in a study of shared clonotypes between healthy human individuals. Whole-study findings and limits: Clonotypes shared by all four sorted-subset donors had higher generation probabilities than non-shared clonotypes.

Libraries were prepared by immunoSEQ multiplex PCR; TCRdb keeps only in-frame clonotypes and omits some of them. The table lists roughly 2,300,000 clones, under 95% of them singletons. Comments on this clone: What it binds is unknown.

Partitioning of CD4+ cells yielded a CD45RA+ naive subset and a CD45RA-negative memory subset. V lost 0 bases to trimming and J lost 5 bases; unmatched junction nucleotides: 7. Looked up from germline, CDR1 is LGHNA and CDR2 is YSLEER. This CDR3 contains 18 residues. The sample comprised naive CD4+ T cells from PBMCs. Described subset: CD45RA+ positively selected. The origin of this receptor is a man aged 18-30 years in good health. Some clones in this sample may be carry-over from other donors' samples. The chain joins TRBV4-3 to TRBJ2-4, with 13 bases that match TRBD2. CDR3 protein: CASSQDDGTSGTQNIQYF. The CDR3 nucleotides read TGCGCCAGCAGCCAAGATGATGGGACTAGCGGGACTCAAAACATTCAGTACTTC.